Following are 16 T cell receptor beta chains from one sample sequenced in a study of cytomegalovirus exposure and HLA in healthy donors. Generated by immunoSEQ multiplex PCR, the TCRdb table keeps only in-frame clones and is missing some. The table records around 110,000 clones, about 87% of them present only once. Source material: PBMCs. These receptor sequences come from a woman between 18 and 30 years old in good health and CMV-seropositive.

The CDR3 nucleotides are TGTGCCAGCAGTTTTACCTCGGGAAACATTCAGTACTTC. This encodes CASSFTSGNIQYF. The rearrangement links TRBV28 to TRBJ2-4; D call uncertain. Germline CDR1 and CDR2: MDHEN and SYDVKM. With 3 bases removed from V and 6 bases from J, the gap between germline ends came to 9 bases. This CDR3 spans 13 amino acids. Based on the CDR3 plus reference TRBV28 and TRBJ2-4, the full variable domain is DVKVTQSSRYLVKRTGEKVFLECVQDMDHENMFWYRQDPGLGLRLIYFSYDVKMKEKGDIPEGYSVSREKKERFSLILESASTNQTSMYLCASSFTSGNIQYFGAGTRLSVL.

The chain carries TRBV5-1 and TRBJ1-5, with no clear D. V was trimmed by 3 bases and J by 0 bases, leaving 13 bases between them. CDR1 is SGHRS and CDR2 is YFSETQ in the germline V gene. This CDR3 is 16 amino acids long. Here the CDR3 DNA reads TGCGCCAGCAGCTACCGGGATCCCAATAGCAATCAGCCCCAGCATTTT. Protein sequence: CASSYRDPNSNQPQHF.

This clone has a single count. The J gene is TRBJ2-5, the V gene TRBV7-2; 11 nucleotides agree with TRBD2. Trimming at V came to 2 bases and at J to 5 bases, leaving 7 bases not matched to a gene. Germline V gene lookup returns CDR1 SGHTA and CDR2 FQGNSA. The CDR3 is made up of 16 amino acids. The CDR3 is CASSLSSGGARETQYF. The CDR3 DNA follows: TGTGCCAGCAGCTTAAGTAGCGGGGGGGCCAGGGAGACCCAGTACTTC.

This rearrangement joins TRBV6-6 to TRBJ2-2, with D possibly being TRBD1 (6 bases). Germline CDR1 is MNHNY and CDR2 is SVGAGI (reference sequence). The ends were cut back, 5 bases at V and 6 bases at J, with 7 bases in the middle. The CDR3 loop spans 12 amino acids. CDR3 residues: CASSHRAGELFF. The DNA of the CDR3 is TGTGCCAGCAGTCACAGGGCCGGGGAGCTGTTTTTT.

V and J are TRBV15 and TRBJ2-7; possible D gene TRBD1, 6 bases. Trimming left V 0 bases short and J 8 bases short, with 20 bases between. Germline-derived CDR1 and CDR2 are LNHNV and YYDKDF (reference sequence). The CDR3 is made up of 16 amino acids. The CDR3 loop is CATSREEGDHSSKQYF. In DNA form, the CDR3 reads TGTGCCACCAGCAGAGAAGAGGGGGACCACTCCTCTAAGCAGTACTTC.

The chain joins TRBV11-2 to TRBJ2-3; 8 bases are shared with TRBD1. This CDR3 spans 17 amino acids. Germline V gene sequence: CDR1 SGHAT, CDR2 FQNNGV. With 5 bases clipped from V and 2 bases from J, the junction kept 12 bases outside the gene matches. The chain's CDR3 is CASSATGGLSHTDTQYF. CDR3 DNA: TGTGCCAGCAGCGCCACAGGGGGGCTTTCGCACACAGATACGCAGTATTTT.

This clone was seen only a few times. The chain carries TRBV27 and TRBJ1-6; D is perhaps TRBD1 (5 bases). In germline, CDR1 is MNHEY, CDR2 SMNVEV (reference sequence). Deletions cut 2 bases from V and 7 bases from J, with 9 bases between. This CDR3 spans 14 amino acids. CDR3 loop: CASSLVGGNSPLHF. The CDR3 DNA follows: TGTGCCAGCAGTTTAGTCGGGGGGAATTCACCCCTCCACTTT.

The count of this clone is one. The chain links TRBV5-5 to TRBJ1-2; 8 bases map to TRBD1. CDR1 and CDR2 (germline): SGHKS, YYEKEE (reference sequence). The CDR3 is 16 amino acids. V lost 4 bases and J lost 6; bases outside the gene matches: 14. CDR3 loop: CASSAGTGDGYHGYTF. The CDR3 coding sequence is TGTGCCAGCAGCGCCGGGACAGGCGATGGGTATCATGGCTACACCTTC.

The sample holds one count of this clone. This chain links TRBV29-1 with TRBJ2-3, with 8 bases matching TRBD2. The CDR3 has 14 amino acids. Germline V gene lookup returns CDR1 SQVTM and CDR2 ANQGSEA. Losses at the gene ends were 7 bases for V and 4 bases for J; bases not matched to a gene: 10. The CDR3 sequence: CSAGGGLGADTQYF. The DNA of the CDR3 is TGCAGCGCTGGCGGGGGGCTCGGGGCAGATACGCAGTATTTT.

This chain connects TRBV6-4 to TRBJ1-6; the D is unclear. This CDR3 region has 14 residues. Germline V lookup: CDR1 MRHNA, CDR2 SNTAGT. V dropped 9 bases and J dropped 0 bases, with 9 bases sitting between them. DNA for the CDR3: TGTGCCAGATCCCGAGGCTCCTATAATTCACCCCTCCACTTT. Amino acids: CARSRGSYNSPLHF.

The J gene is TRBJ1-1, the V gene TRBV2, with 7 bases fitting TRBD1. Germline CDR1 and CDR2: SNHLY and FYNNEI. V was clipped by 3 bases and J by 1 base; unmatched bases: 5. This CDR3 is built from 15 residues. The CDR3 spells CASSDTGAWNTEAFF. The CDR3 bases are TGTGCCAGCAGTGATACAGGGGCCTGGAACACTGAAGCTTTCTTT.

V and J are TRBV12-5 and TRBJ2-5; 12 bases map to TRBD2. Germline assignment: CDR1 LGHNT and CDR2 FRNRAP. The CDR3 is 16 amino acids. The junction had 3 bases not matched to a gene; V was cut back by 3 bases and J by 1 base. CDR3 in amino acids: CASGFETSGGQETQYF. The CDR3 nucleotides are TGTGCTAGTGGTTTCGAGACTAGCGGGGGCCAAGAGACCCAGTACTTC.

About this clone itself: This specimen includes other DNA sequences encoding the same CDR3. The chain carries TRBV27 and TRBJ2-7; 7 nucleotides agree with TRBD1. The CDR3 spans 13 residues. The germline CDR1 and CDR2 sequences are MNHEY and SMNVEV (reference sequence). The junction had 3 bases not matched to a gene; V was cut back by 3 bases and J by 4 bases. The CDR3 is CASSFRDSYEQYF. As DNA, the CDR3 is TGTGCCAGCAGTTTCCGGGACAGTTACGAGCAGTACTTC.

The CDR3 here is CASSLAGAGEKSGYTF. CDR3 in DNA: TGTGCCAGCAGCTTAGCGGGGGCAGGGGAGAAATCGGGCTACACCTTC. This chain uses TRBV7-9 with TRBJ1-2, with a weak D call TRBD1 (6 bases). CDR1 and CDR2 (germline): SEHNR, FQNEAQ (reference sequence). This CDR3 is built from 16 residues. Trimming took 0 bases from V and 8 from J, leaving 19 bases between them.

This clone was seen a few times. The chain uses TRBV20-1 and TRBJ2-7; no clear D gene. Germline assignment: CDR1 DFQATT and CDR2 SNEGSKA (reference sequence). CDR3 length: 11 residues. The V and J ends lost 5 bases and 2 bases respectively, with 7 bases between them. CDR3 in amino acids: CSARQAYEQYV. The CDR3, as DNA: TGCAGTGCTCGGCAGGCCTACGAGCAGTACGTC.

This clone showed up just once. The V gene is TRBV7-2, the J gene TRBJ1-6; D is possibly TRBD1 (6 bases). Germline loops: CDR1 SGHTA, CDR2 FQGNSA. The CDR3 contains 14 residues. V shed 3 bases and J shed 7 bases, with 10 bases lying between them. CDR3 region: CASSFPRGNSPLHF. CDR3 coding DNA: TGTGCCAGCAGCTTCCCCAGGGGAAATTCACCCCTCCACTTT. The full variable domain, with the rest looked up from reference TRBV7-2 and TRBJ1-6, is GAGVSQSPSNKVTEKGKDVELRCDPISGHTALYWYRQSLGQGLEFLIYFQGNSAPDKSGLPSDRFSAERTGGSVSTLTIQRTQQEDSAVYLCASSFPRGNSPLHFGNGTRLTVT.